These 15 T cell receptor beta chains were sequenced from one sample in a study of PD-1 blockade in classical Hodgkin lymphoma. No patient escaped relapse after autologous stem cell transplantation, and brentuximab vedotin exposure varied. Libraries were prepared by immunoSEQ multiplex PCR; TCRdb keeps only in-frame clonotypes and omits some of them. The sample yields approximately 57,000 clones, 75% to 95% seen once. Sequencing used peripheral blood mononuclear cells (PBMCs), obtained before the second cycle of nivolumab. The receptor set was obtained from a human donor with classical Hodgkin lymphoma.

This clone turned up a few times. The chain uses TRBV6-6 and TRBJ1-1, with TRBD1 matching over 10 bases. CDR3 length equals 16 residues. The V segment lost 2 bases and the J segment 2 bases; nucleotides outside the gene matches: 5. Germline loops: CDR1 MNHNY, CDR2 SVGAGI (reference sequence). DNA for the CDR3: TGTGCCAGCAGTTACCCGGGACAGGGGTTTAACACTGAAGCTTTCTTT. Amino acids: CASSYPGQGFNTEAFF.

The chain recombines TRBV27 with TRBJ1-1; TRBD1 aligns across 7 bases. V gave up 9 bases and J gave up 5 bases; unmatched junction bases: 9. This CDR3 spans 13 amino acids. From germline, CDR1 is MNHEY and CDR2 SMNVEV (reference sequence). The CDR3 nucleotides read TGTGCCAGTTTCGGGACAGCGGGAACTGAAGCTTTCTTT. Translating it yields CASFGTAGTEAFF.

The genes are TRBV14 and TRBJ2-1, with D unclear. The CDR3 has 12 residues. V lost 10 bases to trimming and J lost 3 bases, with 10 bases between them. Looked up from germline, CDR1 is SGHDN and CDR2 is FVKESK. CDR3 DNA sequence: TGTGCCACTTCGACAAACTACAATGAGCAGTTCTTC. Translated: CATSTNYNEQFF.

The V call is TRBV4-3, the J call TRBJ1-2; a weak D match, TRBD1 (5 bases). This CDR3 is 20 amino acids long. V lost 0 bases, J lost 4 bases, and 27 bases lay in between. CDR1 and CDR2 from the germline V gene are LGHNA and YSLEER. The CDR3 DNA follows: TGCGCCAGCAGCCAAGATTACAGCAGGGATCCCGATTTTATAGTCTATGGCTACACCTTC. Protein product: CASSQDYSRDPDFIVYGYTF.

V usage is TRBV6-9 and J usage is TRBJ2-7, with TRBD2 matching 11 bases. V gave up 8 bases and J gave up 0 bases; unmatched junction bases: 21. The CDR3 extends over 20 amino acids. The germline V gene encodes CDR1 MNHGY and CDR2 SVAAGI. CDR3 region: CASCPVRDPVAGGPSYEQYF. DNA for the CDR3: TGTGCCAGCTGCCCAGTTCGGGACCCCGTAGCGGGAGGGCCCTCCTACGAGCAGTACTTC.

The chain employs TRBV7-7 and TRBJ2-5; unclear D gene. V dropped 2 bases and J dropped 4 bases, with 8 bases sitting between them. The CDR3 is 13 residues long. The V gene's germline CDR1 is SSHAT and CDR2 FNYEAQ (reference sequence). The CDR3 DNA is TGTGCCAGCAGCTTATATCCCGGAGAGACCCAGTACTTC. Amino acids: CASSLYPGETQYF.

The genes are TRBV14 and TRBJ1-4, with 9 bases aligning to TRBD1. Germline V lookup: CDR1 SGHDN, CDR2 FVKESK. The ends lost 1 base at V and 8 bases at J; junction bases unmatched: 5. This CDR3 comprises 15 residues. DNA of the CDR3: TGTGCCAGCAGCCAAGCGGGACAGGGACGAGAAAAACTGTTTTTT. Translating gives CASSQAGQGREKLFF.

The V and J genes are TRBV4-3 and TRBJ2-7, with D perhaps given as TRBD1 or TRBD2 (5 bases each). Trimming left V 1 base short and J 6 bases short, with 19 bases between. Per germline, CDR1 LGHNA and CDR2 YSLEER. The CDR3 runs to 16 residues. CDR3 sequence (DNA): TGCGCCAGCAGCCAAGCCCCCGCCCGGGGCGGAGGCGAGCAGTACTTC. Translating gives CASSQAPARGGGEQYF.

The chain links TRBV11-3 to TRBJ2-1, with D uncertain. The CDR3 sequence is 12 residues long. Germline V gene lookup returns CDR1 SGHNT and CDR2 YENEEA. V was clipped by 5 bases and J by 5 bases, with 7 bases between them. The DNA for the CDR3 is TGTGCCAGCAGCCAACCCGACAATGAGCAGTTCTTC. It yields the protein CASSQPDNEQFF.

The chain has TRBV2 and TRBJ2-1, with TRBD2 identical over 13 bases. J lost 8 bases, V lost 6 bases, and 13 bases had no gene match. Germline-derived CDR1 and CDR2 are SNHLY and FYNNEI. The CDR3 is made up of 17 amino acids. CDR3 sequence reads: CASSPNGLAGVRDEQFF. DNA for the CDR3: TGTGCCAGCAGCCCCAACGGACTAGCGGGAGTCAGGGATGAGCAGTTCTTC.

This chain uses TRBV7-9 with TRBJ1-1; D gene ambiguous. Deletions cut 4 bases from V and 4 bases from J, with 7 bases between. CDR3 length: 12 amino acids. Per the germline V gene, CDR1 is SEHNR and CDR2 is FQNEAQ (reference sequence). CDR3: CASSSVRTEAFF. In DNA, the CDR3 is TGTGCCAGCAGCTCAGTCCGCACTGAAGCTTTCTTT.

This clone came up a few times. The rearrangement uses TRBV28 and TRBJ1-1, with 7 bases matching TRBD1. Germline CDR1 is MDHEN and CDR2 is SYDVKM. CDR3 length: 12 residues. The J segment lost 6 bases and the V segment lost 5 bases, leaving 3 bases of the junction unmatched. As DNA, the CDR3 is TGTGCCAGCAGTGAACAGGGGCCTGAAGCTTTCTTT. Translation gives CASSEQGPEAFF.

V and J are TRBV6-5 and TRBJ2-7; D call uncertain. V was shortened by 3 bases and J by 6 bases, with 18 bases between the two germline ends. This CDR3 spans 15 amino acids. Per germline, CDR1 MNHEY and CDR2 SVGAGI. The CDR3 here is CASSYGPGPSTEQYF. Here the CDR3 DNA reads TGTGCCAGCAGTTATGGTCCCGGGCCTTCCACCGAGCAGTACTTC.

This clone has only one observation. The chain carries TRBV19 and TRBJ2-5; D may match TRBD1 or TRBD2 (5 bases each). CDR3 length equals 15 residues. V gave up 6 bases and J gave up 1 base, with 15 bases separating them. The germline gives CDR1 LNHDA, CDR2 SQIVND (reference sequence). CDR3 nucleotides: TGTGCCAGTAGCACCAACACGGGGCTCCAAGAGACCCAGTACTTC. Translating it yields CASSTNTGLQETQYF.

This clone is medium-sized by share. This chain's CDR3 is CASSLSAGVQPQHF. CDR3 bases: TGTGCCAGCAGTTTATCCGCGGGGGTTCAGCCCCAGCATTTT. The chain carries TRBV27 and TRBJ1-5; possible D gene TRBD1, 5 bases. Trimming left V 0 bases short and J 6 bases short, with 9 bases between. There are 14 residues in the CDR3. CDR1 and CDR2 (germline): MNHEY, SMNVEV (reference sequence).